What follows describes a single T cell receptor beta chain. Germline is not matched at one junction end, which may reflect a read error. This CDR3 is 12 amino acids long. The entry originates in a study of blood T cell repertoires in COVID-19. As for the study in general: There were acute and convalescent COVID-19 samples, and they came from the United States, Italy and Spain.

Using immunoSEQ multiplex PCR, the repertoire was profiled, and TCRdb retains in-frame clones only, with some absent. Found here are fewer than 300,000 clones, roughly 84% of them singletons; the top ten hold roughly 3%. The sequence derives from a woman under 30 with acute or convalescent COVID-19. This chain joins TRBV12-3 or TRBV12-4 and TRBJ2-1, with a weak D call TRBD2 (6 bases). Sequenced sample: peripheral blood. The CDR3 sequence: CASSLQAGERFF. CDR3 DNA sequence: TGTGCCAGCAGTTTACAAGCGGGTGAGCGGTTCTTC.